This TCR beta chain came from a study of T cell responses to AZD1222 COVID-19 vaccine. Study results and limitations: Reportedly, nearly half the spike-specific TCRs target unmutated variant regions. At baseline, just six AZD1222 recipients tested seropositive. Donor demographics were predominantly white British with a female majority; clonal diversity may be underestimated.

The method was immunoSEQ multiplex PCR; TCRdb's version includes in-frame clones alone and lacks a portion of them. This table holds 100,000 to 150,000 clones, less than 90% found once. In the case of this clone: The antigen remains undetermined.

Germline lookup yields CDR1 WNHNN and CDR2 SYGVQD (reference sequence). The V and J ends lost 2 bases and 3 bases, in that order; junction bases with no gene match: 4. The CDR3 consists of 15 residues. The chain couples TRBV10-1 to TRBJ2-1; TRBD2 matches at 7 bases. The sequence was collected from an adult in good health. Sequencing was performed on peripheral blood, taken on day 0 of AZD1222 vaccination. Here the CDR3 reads CASSEGAGYYNEQFF. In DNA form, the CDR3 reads TGCGCCAGCAGTGAGGGAGCGGGGTACTACAATGAGCAGTTCTTC.